These 5 T cell receptor beta chains share one sample of origin, sequenced in a study of shared clonotypes between healthy human individuals (dated by TCRdb to 2018 to 2021). Receptor amplification or capture employed the immunoSEQ multiplex PCR assay. Not all clones reach the TCRdb copy of this immuneACCESS table, which keeps in-frame sequences only. Checked studies attribute under half of the gap to unresolved V genes and leave the rest unexplained. In this sample the table shows approximately 530,000 clones, roughly 95% of which occur a single time. About 0.067% of the sample belongs to the ten largest clones. The specimen was naive CD4+ T cells sorted from blood. According to the study, the label for this sample's cell subset or site signals: CD45RA+ positively selected. The receptors derive from a woman aged 30 to 39 in good health.

The genes are TRBV2 and TRBJ2-3; D could derive from TRBD1 or TRBD2 (5 bases each). Germline V gene lookup returns CDR1 SNHLY and CDR2 FYNNEI. This CDR3 has 17 residues. V dropped 1 base and J dropped 3 bases, with 17 bases sitting between them. Here the CDR3 DNA reads TGTGCCAGCAGTGAAGGCCTAGGGACCATGGGGACAGATACGCAGTATTTT. Protein: CASSEGLGTMGTDTQYF.

The rearrangement joins TRBV28 to TRBJ2-1; possibly TRBD2 for D (6 bases). V was shortened by 6 bases and J by 8 bases, with 17 bases between the two germline ends. From germline, CDR1 is MDHEN and CDR2 SYDVKM. The CDR3 totals 14 residues. CDR3 nucleotide sequence: TGTGCCAGCAGCAGGTCACGGAGGGGAGATGAGCAGTTCTTC. Its protein is CASSRSRRGDEQFF.

The gene calls are TRBV14 and TRBJ2-1, with 14 bases fitting TRBD2. V lost 4 bases, J lost 9 bases, and 5 bases stayed unmatched. The germline V gene encodes CDR1 SGHDN and CDR2 FVKESK. This CDR3 region has 15 residues. The CDR3: CASSRGLAGVGEQFF. CDR3 coding DNA: TGTGCCAGCAGCCGGGGACTAGCGGGAGTCGGTGAGCAGTTCTTC.

The chain has TRBV7-2 and TRBJ2-2; maybe TRBD1 (6 bases). V was pared by 3 bases and J by 1 base, with 9 bases between. This CDR3 comprises 15 residues. Germline-derived CDR1 and CDR2 are SGHTA and FQGNSA. The CDR3 bases are TGTGCCAGCAGCTTGGGACACCTGAACACCGGGGAGCTGTTTTTT. As protein: CASSLGHLNTGELFF.

The V and J genes are TRBV23-1 and TRBJ1-4, with D unresolved. TRBV23-1 is given ORF status, its function remaining uncertain. V was cut by 3 bases and J by 3 bases, with 8 bases left in between. The CDR3 covers 14 residues. CDR3 sequence (DNA): TGCGCCAGCAGTCACTCCAGCCCTAATGAAAAACTGTTTTTT. Encoded protein: CASSHSSPNEKLFF.